Below are 15 T cell receptor beta chains sequenced from a single sample in a study of low-dose radiotherapy and immunotherapy resistance in tumors. Time point indicated: after trial treatment. The sample's treatment: LDRT plus nivolumab, ipilimumab, low-dose cyclophosphamide and aspirin (RACIN trial). Primers targeting TRAV and TRBV primed first-strand cDNA, covering alpha and beta chains. TCR amplification ran roughly 21 PCR cycles using constant-region and V-primer adapter primers. TCRdb redid the calling of the reads with MiXCR, one entry per CDR3 protein. The sample lists about 60,000 distinct CDR3 sequences; under 30% were seen once. The sequencing used PBMCs, collected after low-dose radiotherapy plus immunotherapy. The receptors originated from a male donor with prostate cancer.

This clonotype has ten or more counts. The CDR3 bases are TGTGCCAGTAGTCAGGGGATGGCTGGCAATCAGCCCCAGCATTTT. Translation: CASSQGMAGNQPQHF. V is TRBV19 and J is TRBJ1-5, with D possibly TRBD1 on 6 matching bases. CDR3 length: 15 amino acids. Germline values: CDR1 LNHDA, CDR2 SQIVND (reference sequence). V was trimmed by 5 bases and J by 2 bases, leaving 13 bases between them.

This clonotype has a count of ten or more. The rearrangement uses TRBV4-3 and TRBJ2-1, with D maybe TRBD1 (5 bases). V was pared by 3 bases and J by 15 bases, with 18 bases between. Germline V CDR1 and CDR2: LGHNA, YSLEER. The CDR3 is 13 residues long. The CDR3, as DNA: TGCGCCAGCAGCCATACCGACAGTCTCTTTAGGTTCTTC. This translates into CASSHTDSLFRFF.

This clonotype was recorded many times. This chain connects TRBV30 to TRBJ2-1; 7 bases line up with TRBD2. The V gene end was trimmed by 0 bases and the J gene end by 7 bases; junction bases not matched to a gene: 9. Germline V gene data show CDR1 as GTSNPN and CDR2 as SVGIG (reference sequence). The CDR3 consists of 15 residues. CDR3 nucleotide sequence: TGTGCCTGGAGTGTACGAGCGGGAAATGGGAATGAGCAGTTCTTC. As protein: CAWSVRAGNGNEQFF.

V gene TRBV3-1 combines with J gene TRBJ1-1; 11 nucleotides line up with TRBD1. The germline gives CDR1 LGHDT, CDR2 YNNKEL (reference sequence). J lost 6 bases, V lost 4 bases, and 4 bases had no gene match. The CDR3 length is 14 residues. Here the CDR3 reads CASSRGQGAAEAFF. CDR3 bases: TGTGCCAGCAGCCGCGGACAGGGGGCGGCTGAAGCTTTCTTT. Full variable domain (rest looked up from reference TRBV3-1 and TRBJ1-1): DTAVSQTPKYLVTQMGNDKSIKCEQNLGHDTMYWYKQDSKKFLKIMFSYNNKELIINETVPNRFSPKSPDKAHLNLHINSLELGDSAVYFCASSRGQGAAEAFFGQGTRLTVV.

This clonotype was counted ten times or more. V is TRBV5-1 and J is TRBJ2-7, with D hard to call. CDR1 is SGHRS, CDR2 YFSETQ, per germline. CDR3 size: 13 residues. V was cut by 0 bases and J by 4 bases, with 8 bases left in between. CDR3 nucleotides: TGCGCCAGCAGCTTGGAGGGCGCTTACGAGCAGTACTTC. Residues: CASSLEGAYEQYF.

The gene calls are TRBV29-1 and TRBJ2-7, with 7 bases aligning to TRBD2. In germline, CDR1 is SQVTM, CDR2 ANQGSEA. Trimming took 4 bases from V and 3 from J; bases not matched to a gene: 3. This CDR3 is 12 amino acids long. CDR3 region: CSVGGGNYEQYF. CDR3 in DNA: TGCAGCGTTGGGGGGGGAAACTACGAGCAGTACTTC.

This clonotype has only a few counts. A far larger clone lies a single base away; this is likely a read error. This chain uses TRBV6-2 or TRBV6-3 with TRBJ2-7; 12 nucleotides align to TRBD1. With 0 bases clipped from V and 7 bases from J, the junction kept 7 bases outside the gene matches. This CDR3 comprises 16 residues. The germline V gene encodes CDR1 MNHEY and CDR2 SVGEGT. DNA for the CDR3: TGTGCCAGCAGTTACTCCGGGACAGGGGGCCCAGATGAGCAGTACTTC. This gives the protein CASSYSGTGGPDEQYF.

This clonotype was recorded many times. This chain joins TRBV7-3 and TRBJ2-1, with TRBD1 matching 9 bases. This CDR3 is 14 amino acids long. CDR1 is SGHTA and CDR2 is FQGTGA in the germline V gene. V dropped 5 bases and J dropped 15; count of bases not matched to a gene: 14. CDR3 DNA: TGTGCCAGCAGCAAAGACTTAATCGGACAGGGGTTGTTCTTC. Amino acids: CASSKDLIGQGLFF. Filled out from reference TRBV7-3 and TRBJ2-1, the complete variable domain reads GAGVSQTPSNKVTEKGKYVELRCDPISGHTALYWYRQSLGQGPEFLIYFQGTGAADDSGLPNDRFFAVRPEGSVSTLKIQRTERGDSAVYLCASSKDLIGQGLFFGPGTRLTVL.

This clonotype came up many times. This rearrangement joins TRBV20-1 to TRBJ1-4; D gene unclear. The CDR3 consists of 17 residues. The V gene's germline CDR1 is DFQATT and CDR2 SNEGSKA (reference sequence). Trimming cost V 0 bases and J 3 bases, with 17 bases left between them. The CDR3 nucleotides read TGCAGTGCTAGAGATGAGCCCCTGGGTGTGGCTAATGAAAAACTGTTTTTT. This encodes CSARDEPLGVANEKLFF.

This clonotype was detected ten times or more. The CDR3 bases are TGTGCCAGTAGTATCACTGGGGAGGTAGATACGCAGTATTTT. Translating gives CASSITGEVDTQYF. The chain combines TRBV19 with TRBJ2-3; a weak D match, TRBD2 (6 bases). V was trimmed by 3 bases and J by 5 bases, leaving 12 bases between them. The germline V gene encodes CDR1 LNHDA and CDR2 SQIVND (reference sequence). This CDR3 has 14 amino acids.

The rearrangement links TRBV5-4 to TRBJ1-4, with D tentatively TRBD1 (5 bases). The CDR3 loop spans 14 amino acids. Germline values: CDR1 SGHNT, CDR2 YYREEE (reference sequence). Trimming shortened V by 1 base and J by 8 bases, and 12 bases separated the two germline ends. The chain's CDR3 is CASSLWGGAEKLFF. CDR3 in DNA: TGTGCCAGCAGCTTGTGGGGCGGTGCGGAAAAACTGTTTTTT.

This clonotype occurred many times. The chain recombines TRBV6-8 with TRBJ1-6, with TRBD1 identical over 7 bases. This CDR3 region has 17 residues. Germline-derived CDR1 and CDR2 are MNHGY and SAAAGT. Unmatched junction bases numbered 11, after V lost 2 bases and J lost 7 bases. The CDR3 protein is CASSYAVRARGNSPLHF. The CDR3 DNA follows: TGTGCCAGCAGTTACGCGGTTAGGGCCAGGGGGAATTCACCCCTCCACTTT.

The chain uses TRBV20-1 and TRBJ1-6; D not certain. The CDR3 runs to 13 residues. Trimming pared 7 bases from V and 6 bases from J, leaving 13 bases between. The germline gives CDR1 DFQATT, CDR2 SNEGSKA (reference sequence). CDR3 residues: CSGHEDFNSPLHF. Here the CDR3 DNA reads TGCAGTGGCCATGAGGATTTTAATTCACCCCTCCACTTT.

In regard to this clonotype: The likely explanation is a read error, given a far larger clone one base away. The CDR3 coding sequence is TGTGCCATCAGTGATGAAAGGGTAGGAAGTGACAATCAGCCCCAGCATTTT. Its translation is CAISDERVGSDNQPQHF. This chain connects TRBV6-1 to TRBJ1-5; D uncertain. The length of the CDR3 is 17 residues. Germline V lookup: CDR1 MNHNS, CDR2 SASEGT.

The table lists this clonotype with many counts. The J gene is TRBJ2-5, the V gene TRBV20-1; TRBD2 matches at 8 bases. CDR1 and CDR2 from the germline V gene are DFQATT and SNEGSKA (reference sequence). Trimming removed 0 bases from V and 5 bases from J; junction bases left unmatched: 8. The CDR3 contains 15 residues. The CDR3 is CSARDFVGLEETQYF. The CDR3 DNA sequence: TGCAGTGCTAGAGATTTTGTGGGACTAGAGGAGACCCAGTACTTC.